These 6 T cell receptor beta chains share one sample of origin, sequenced in a study of T cells in Graves' hyperthyroidism and ophthalmopathy. There were TCR beta CDR3 regions amplified from RNA transcripts. First-round RT-PCR of the TCR CDR3 relied on the HTBI primer set. Each CDR3 protein gets one entry after TCRdb re-called the multiplex PCR reads with MiXCR. The data show over 500,000 distinct CDR3 sequences, 15% to 20% seen once. Sequenced sample: blood. These receptors all stem from a woman under 30 with Graves' ophthalmopathy.

V and J are TRBV2 and TRBJ2-3, with D perhaps given as TRBD1 or TRBD2 (6 bases each). V was pared by 10 bases and J by 4 bases, with 21 bases between. The germline gives CDR1 SNHLY, CDR2 FYNNEI. This CDR3 region has 15 residues. Here the CDR3 DNA reads TGTGCCACCCAGCCAGCCGGCCGGGGGCCAGATACGCAGTATTTT. Amino acids: CATQPAGRGPDTQYF.

This clonotype was counted at least ten times. This chain uses TRBV4-2 with TRBJ2-3; 9 bases agree with TRBD2. The CDR3 has 16 amino acids. V was pared by 1 base and J by 2 bases, with 4 bases of the junction left unmatched. Germline CDR1 is LGHNA and CDR2 is YNFKEQ. CDR3 in amino acids: CASSQGEREATDTQYF. For the CDR3, the DNA is TGTGCCAGCAGCCAAGGCGAGCGGGAGGCCACAGATACGCAGTATTTT.

This clonotype was counted many times. The chain links TRBV12-3 or TRBV12-4 to TRBJ2-1; 12 bases align to TRBD2. The CDR3 sequence is 17 residues long. The junction had 9 bases not matched to a gene; V was cut back by 1 base and J by 8 bases. The CDR3 DNA reads TGTGCCAGCAGTTTAGAGACTAGCGGGAGTTATATGGATGAGCAGTTCTTC. As protein: CASSLETSGSYMDEQFF.

The rearrangement joins TRBV24-1 to TRBJ2-3; D ambiguous. Germline CDR1 is KGHDR and CDR2 is SFDVKD. The V and J ends lost 5 bases and 2 bases respectively, with 7 bases between them. The CDR3 extends over 13 amino acids. This chain's CDR3 is CATSAGNTDTQYF. The CDR3 bases are TGTGCCACCAGTGCAGGAAACACAGATACGCAGTATTTT.

This clonotype occurred a few times. The chain combines TRBV4-3 with TRBJ1-2; no firm D call. The germline V and J ends were trimmed by 0 bases and 4 bases, with 18 bases remaining between them. CDR1 is LGHNA, CDR2 YSLEER, per germline. The CDR3 extends over 17 amino acids. Here the CDR3 DNA reads TGCGCCAGCAGCCAAGATCTCGGCCCCACAGTTTTCTATGGCTACACCTTC. It specifies CASSQDLGPTVFYGYTF.

This clonotype was seen more than once but under ten times. The chain carries TRBV5-1 and TRBJ2-2; 13 nucleotides match TRBD2. Germline V CDR1 and CDR2: SGHRS, YFSETQ. Trimming took 2 bases from V and 6 from J; bases not matched to a gene: 1. This CDR3 is 15 amino acids long. CDR3 sequence reads: CASSFTSGRAGELFF. CDR3 DNA: TGCGCCAGCAGCTTTACTAGCGGGAGGGCCGGGGAGCTGTTTTTT.